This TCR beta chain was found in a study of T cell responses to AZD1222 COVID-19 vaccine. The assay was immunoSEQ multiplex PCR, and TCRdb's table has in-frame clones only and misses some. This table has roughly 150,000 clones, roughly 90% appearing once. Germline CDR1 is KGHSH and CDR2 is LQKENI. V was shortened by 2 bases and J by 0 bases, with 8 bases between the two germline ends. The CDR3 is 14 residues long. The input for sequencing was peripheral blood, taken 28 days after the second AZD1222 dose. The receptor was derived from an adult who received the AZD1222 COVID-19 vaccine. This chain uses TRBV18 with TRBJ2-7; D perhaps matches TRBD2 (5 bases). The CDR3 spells CASSPGESSYEQYF. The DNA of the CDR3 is TGTGCCAGCTCACCAGGGGAGAGCTCCTACGAGCAGTACTTC. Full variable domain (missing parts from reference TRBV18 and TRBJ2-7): NAGVMQNPRHLVRRRGQEARLRCSPMKGHSHVYWYRQLPEEGLKFMVYLQKENIIDESGMPKERFSAEFPKEGPSILRIQQVVRGDSAAYFCASSPGESSYEQYFGPGTRLTVT.